These 4 T cell receptor beta chains originate from one sample sequenced in a study of T cells in Graves' hyperthyroidism and ophthalmopathy. Regions amplified from RNA transcripts were the TCR beta CDR3 regions. HTBI primers were used for first-round RT-PCR of the TCR CDR3. Via MiXCR, TCRdb re-called the multiplex PCR reads, giving one row per CDR3 protein. In the table there are about 740,000 distinct CDR3 sequences, around 15% of which are singletons. The sample taken for sequencing was blood. These receptors all come from a woman aged 18-35 years with Graves' hyperthyroidism.

This clonotype was observed a few times. The V gene is TRBV11-2, the J gene TRBJ2-7; D is perhaps TRBD1 or TRBD2 (5 bases each). Germline values: CDR1 SGHAT, CDR2 FQNNGV. The CDR3 runs to 15 residues. With 8 bases removed from V and 6 bases from J, the gap between germline ends came to 23 bases. The CDR3 nucleotides are TGTGCCAGCCGGGGTTTTTCAGCAGGGAGAAGCGAGCAGTACTTC. It specifies CASRGFSAGRSEQYF.

This clonotype occurred many times. The chain employs TRBV3-1 and TRBJ1-4; no reliable D call. This CDR3 is 13 amino acids long. Germline loops: CDR1 LGHDT, CDR2 YNNKEL (reference sequence). V dropped 0 bases and J dropped 9 bases, with 8 bases sitting between them. The CDR3 nucleotides are TGTGCCAGCAGCCAAGATAGGCAGCAAAAACTGTTTTTT. Protein product: CASSQDRQQKLFF. The whole variable domain, remainder taken from reference TRBV3-1 and TRBJ1-4, is DTAVSQTPKYLVTQMGNDKSIKCEQNLGHDTMYWYKQDSKKFLKIMFSYNNKELIINETVPNRFSPKSPDKAHLNLHINSLELGDSAVYFCASSQDRQQKLFFGSGTQLSVL.

The chain joins TRBV10-3 to TRBJ2-3; D is unclear. Germline V gene data show CDR1 as ENHRY and CDR2 as SYGVKD. The CDR3 runs 13 residues. Trimming took off 0 bases at V and 2 bases at J, with 3 bases between the two ends. This CDR3 reads CAISESLTDTQYF. In DNA form, the CDR3 reads TGTGCCATCAGTGAGTCCCTCACAGATACGCAGTATTTT.

This clonotype occurred many times. V gene TRBV7-2 combines with J gene TRBJ2-5, with 7 bases aligning to TRBD2. Losses at the gene ends were 4 bases for V and 5 bases for J; bases not matched to a gene: 10. From germline, CDR1 is SGHTA and CDR2 FQGNSA. The CDR3 has 15 amino acids. The CDR3 DNA is TGTGCCAGCAGCTCCCCATGGAGTAGCGGGGAGACCCAGTACTTC. This gives the protein CASSSPWSSGETQYF.